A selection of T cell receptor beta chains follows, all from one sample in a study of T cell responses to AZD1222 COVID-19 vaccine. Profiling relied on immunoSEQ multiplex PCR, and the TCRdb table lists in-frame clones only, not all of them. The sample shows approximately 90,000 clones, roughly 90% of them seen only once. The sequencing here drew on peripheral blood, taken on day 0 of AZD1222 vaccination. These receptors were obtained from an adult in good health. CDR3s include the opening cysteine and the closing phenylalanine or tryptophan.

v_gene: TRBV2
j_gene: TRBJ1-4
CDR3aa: CASTVTSGWEKLFF

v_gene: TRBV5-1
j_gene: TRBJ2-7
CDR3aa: CASSSMTPSYEQYF

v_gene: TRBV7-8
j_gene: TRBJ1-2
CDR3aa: CASSSGPGQGEGYGYTF

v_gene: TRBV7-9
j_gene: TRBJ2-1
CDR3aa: CASSFGIDEQFF

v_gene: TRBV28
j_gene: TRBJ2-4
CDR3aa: CASSLEGRAKNIQYF

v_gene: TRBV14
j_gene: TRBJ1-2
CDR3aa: CASSQSRAVTNYGYTF

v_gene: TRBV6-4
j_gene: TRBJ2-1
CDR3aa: CASSDTDSHNEQFF

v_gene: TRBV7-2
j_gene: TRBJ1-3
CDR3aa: CASSLVGNTIYF

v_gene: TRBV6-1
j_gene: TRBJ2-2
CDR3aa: CASSDRLAGNSLIGELFF

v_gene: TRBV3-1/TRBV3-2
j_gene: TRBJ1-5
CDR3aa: CASSPGDNQPQHF

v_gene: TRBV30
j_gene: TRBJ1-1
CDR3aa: CAWSPYPGSPEAFF